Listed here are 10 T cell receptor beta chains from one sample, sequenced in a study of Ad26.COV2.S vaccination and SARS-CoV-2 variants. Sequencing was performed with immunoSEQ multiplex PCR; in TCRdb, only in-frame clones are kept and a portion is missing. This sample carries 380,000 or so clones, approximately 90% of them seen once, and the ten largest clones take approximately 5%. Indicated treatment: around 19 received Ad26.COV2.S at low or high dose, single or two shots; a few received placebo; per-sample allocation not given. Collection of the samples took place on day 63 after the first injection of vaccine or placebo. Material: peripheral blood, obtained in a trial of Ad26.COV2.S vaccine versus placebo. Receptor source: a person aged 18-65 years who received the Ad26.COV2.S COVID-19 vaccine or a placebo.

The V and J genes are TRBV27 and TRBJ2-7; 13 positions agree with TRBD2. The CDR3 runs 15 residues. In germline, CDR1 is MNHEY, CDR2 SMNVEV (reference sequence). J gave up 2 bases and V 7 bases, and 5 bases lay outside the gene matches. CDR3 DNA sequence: TGTGCCAGCACCAGGACTAGCGGGAGTACCTACGAGCAGTACTTC. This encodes CASTRTSGSTYEQYF.

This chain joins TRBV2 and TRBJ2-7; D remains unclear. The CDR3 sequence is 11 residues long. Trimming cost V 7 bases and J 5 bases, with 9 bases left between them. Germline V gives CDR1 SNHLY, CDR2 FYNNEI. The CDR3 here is CASTEGHEQYF. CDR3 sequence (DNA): TGTGCCAGCACCGAAGGTCACGAGCAGTACTTC. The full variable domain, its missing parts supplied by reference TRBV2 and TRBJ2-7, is EPEVTQTPSHQVTQMGQEVILRCVPISNHLYFYWYRQILGQKVEFLVSFYNNEISEKSEIFDDQFSVERPDGSNFTLKIRSTKLEDSAMYFCASTEGHEQYFGPGTRLTVT.

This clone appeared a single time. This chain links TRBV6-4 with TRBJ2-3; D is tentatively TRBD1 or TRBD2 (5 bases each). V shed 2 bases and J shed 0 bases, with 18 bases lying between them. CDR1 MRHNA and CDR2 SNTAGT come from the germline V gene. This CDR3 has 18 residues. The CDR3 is CASSDPSGRTASTDTQYF. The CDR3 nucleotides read TGTGCCAGCAGTGACCCGTCGGGACGGACTGCTAGCACAGATACGCAGTATTTT.

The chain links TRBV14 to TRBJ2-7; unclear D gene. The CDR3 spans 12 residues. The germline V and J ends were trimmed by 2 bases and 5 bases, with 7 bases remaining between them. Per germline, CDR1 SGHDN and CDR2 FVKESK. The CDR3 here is CASSQLGDEQYF. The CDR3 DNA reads TGTGCCAGCAGCCAACTAGGCGACGAGCAGTACTTC.

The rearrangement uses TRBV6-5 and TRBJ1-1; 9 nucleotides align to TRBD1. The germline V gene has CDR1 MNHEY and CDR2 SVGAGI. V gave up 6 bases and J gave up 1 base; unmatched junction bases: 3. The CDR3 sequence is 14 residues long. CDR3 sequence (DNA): TGTGCCAGCAGAGAGACAGGGGGGAACACTGAAGCTTTCTTT. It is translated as CASRETGGNTEAFF.

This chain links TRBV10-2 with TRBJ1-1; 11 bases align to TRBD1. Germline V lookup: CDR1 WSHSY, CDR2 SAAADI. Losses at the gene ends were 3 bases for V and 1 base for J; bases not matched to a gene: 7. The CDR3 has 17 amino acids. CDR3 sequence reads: CASSDPGTGGRNTEAFF. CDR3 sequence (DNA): TGCGCCAGCAGTGACCCCGGGACAGGGGGACGGAACACTGAAGCTTTCTTT.

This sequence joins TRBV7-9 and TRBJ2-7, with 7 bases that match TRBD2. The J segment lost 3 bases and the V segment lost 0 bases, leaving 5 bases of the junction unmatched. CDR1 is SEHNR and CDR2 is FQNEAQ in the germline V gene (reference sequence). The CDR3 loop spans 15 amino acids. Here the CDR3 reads CASSLALGLDYEQYF. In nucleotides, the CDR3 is TGTGCCAGCAGCTTAGCGTTAGGACTAGACTACGAGCAGTACTTC.

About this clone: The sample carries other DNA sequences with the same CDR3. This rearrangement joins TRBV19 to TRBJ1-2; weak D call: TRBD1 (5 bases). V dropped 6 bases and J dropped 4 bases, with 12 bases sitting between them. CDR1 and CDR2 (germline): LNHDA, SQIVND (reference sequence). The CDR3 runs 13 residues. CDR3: CASSIGGSYGYTF. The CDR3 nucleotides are TGTGCCAGTAGCATCGGGGGGTCCTATGGCTACACCTTC.

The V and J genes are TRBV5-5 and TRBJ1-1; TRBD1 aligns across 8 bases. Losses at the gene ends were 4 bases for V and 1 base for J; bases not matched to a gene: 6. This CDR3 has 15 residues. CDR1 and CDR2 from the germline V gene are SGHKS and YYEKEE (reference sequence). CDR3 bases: TGTGCCAGCAGCAGAACCGGGACAGGGAACACTGAAGCTTTCTTT. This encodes CASSRTGTGNTEAFF.

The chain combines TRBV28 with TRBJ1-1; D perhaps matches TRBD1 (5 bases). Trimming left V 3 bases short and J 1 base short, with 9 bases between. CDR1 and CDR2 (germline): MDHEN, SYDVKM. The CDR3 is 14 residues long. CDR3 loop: CASSLGTANTEAFF. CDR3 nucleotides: TGTGCCAGCAGTTTGGGGACGGCGAACACTGAAGCTTTCTTT.